This T cell receptor (beta chain) was retrieved from a study of regulatory T cells in long-lasting Graves disease. The CDR3 consists of 16 residues. Germline V gene data show CDR1 as DFQATT and CDR2 as SNEGSKA (reference sequence). Documented time point: persistent/refractory GD, antithyroid drugs over 5 years with positive TRAb. Generation of the TCR library employed RNA extracted from PBMCs. EDTA tubes collected around 10 milliliters of peripheral blood. To make TCR beta libraries, researchers used iRepertoire HTBI primers and Arm-PCR of CDR3 regions. Methods used by the authors: Identification yielded approximately 67 TRBV and around 15 TRBJ segments across samples. TCRdb processed the multiplex PCR reads anew with MiXCR; each CDR3 protein has one entry. The V and J calls reflect TCRdb's pipeline rather than the authors' work. The sample consists of hundreds of thousands of distinct CDR3 sequences, around 20% of them appearing once.

The V gene is TRBV20-1, the J gene TRBJ2-5; 7 positions agree with TRBD2. The DNA end lines up better with TRBJ2-1; the J call may be wrong. Sequencing used peripheral blood mononuclear cells (PBMCs), obtained when the disease was refractory, from a patient treated with antithyroid drugs. This sequence was found in a female donor with Graves disease. The DNA of the CDR3 is TGCAGTGCTAGAGATATTAGCCTAGCGGTATACAATGAGCAGTTCTTC. Translated: CSARDISLAVYNEQFF.